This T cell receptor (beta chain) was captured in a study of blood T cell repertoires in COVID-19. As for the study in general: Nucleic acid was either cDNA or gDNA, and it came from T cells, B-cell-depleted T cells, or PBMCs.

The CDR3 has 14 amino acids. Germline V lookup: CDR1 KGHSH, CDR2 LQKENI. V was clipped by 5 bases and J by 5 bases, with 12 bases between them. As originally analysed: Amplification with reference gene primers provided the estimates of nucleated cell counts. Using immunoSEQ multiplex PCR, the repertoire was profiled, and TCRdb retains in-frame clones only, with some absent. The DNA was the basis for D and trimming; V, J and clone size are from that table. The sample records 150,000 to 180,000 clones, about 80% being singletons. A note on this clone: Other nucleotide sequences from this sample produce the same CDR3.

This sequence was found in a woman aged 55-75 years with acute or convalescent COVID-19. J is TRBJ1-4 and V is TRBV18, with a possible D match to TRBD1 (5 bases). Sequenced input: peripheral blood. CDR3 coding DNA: TGTGCCAGCTCAGCGGGGACGGGAAATGAAAAACTGTTTTTT. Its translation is CASSAGTGNEKLFF.